The rows below give T cell receptor beta chains drawn from one sample of a study of cytomegalovirus exposure and HLA in healthy donors. Some clones are missing from TCRdb's copy, which holds only in-frame ones; the method was immunoSEQ multiplex PCR. The repertoire includes 150,000 or so clones, approximately 80% of them detected once, and 1.6% sits in the top ten. The sample taken for sequencing was PBMCs. These receptors all come from a woman between 25 and 40 years old in good health and CMV-seronegative. Each CDR3 is given without its conserved first and last residue. The order of the fields is V gene, clone size, CDR3 protein. Clone size is not always given. Where it is, it says once, few, many or a class for expanded clones.

V gene: TRBV7-6
clone size: NA
CDR3 protein: ASSLATGTEAF

V gene: TRBV6-5
clone size: few
CDR3 protein: ASSYSRADTEAF

V gene: TRBV7-6
clone size: NA
CDR3 protein: ASSLFGTSGRPNNEQF

V gene: TRBV19
clone size: few
CDR3 protein: ASSMRTPNQPQH

V gene: TRBV6-5
clone size: few
CDR3 protein: ASSYSKGRGTGELF

V gene: TRBV4-3
clone size: NA
CDR3 protein: ASSQAGVGNYGYT

V gene: TRBV6-4
clone size: NA
CDR3 protein: ASSRQGGRRSEAF

V gene: TRBV18
clone size: few
CDR3 protein: ASSPGGRAHEQY

V gene: TRBV18
clone size: NA
CDR3 protein: ASSPPSGTGINYGYT

V gene: TRBV2
clone size: NA
CDR3 protein: ASSSMRQPQH

V gene: TRBV25-1
clone size: NA
CDR3 protein: ASSEYGGGDEQY

V gene: TRBV7-7
clone size: NA
CDR3 protein: ASSLGLAGANNEQF

V gene: TRBV27
clone size: NA
CDR3 protein: ASSTHSGGRGYNEQF

V gene: TRBV6-6
clone size: NA
CDR3 protein: ASSYVQGGNGYT

V gene: TRBV5-5
clone size: few
CDR3 protein: ASSPWGGRMGGENTEAF

V gene: TRBV4-2
clone size: NA
CDR3 protein: ASSLREAGNSGNTIY

V gene: TRBV2
clone size: NA
CDR3 protein: ASKAGGFTDTQY

V gene: TRBV4-2
clone size: NA
CDR3 protein: ASSQAGVPSSGNTIY

V gene: TRBV5-5
clone size: NA
CDR3 protein: ASSNGQGGDQPQH

V gene: TRBV7-3
clone size: NA
CDR3 protein: ASSLGTASEQY

V gene: TRBV18
clone size: NA
CDR3 protein: ASSPPSGGSYNEQF

V gene: TRBV4-2
clone size: NA
CDR3 protein: ASSQDTGTYNEQF

V gene: TRBV18
clone size: NA
CDR3 protein: ASSSPGQGADEQY

V gene: TRBV7-8
clone size: NA
CDR3 protein: ASSQAGGRYEQY

V gene: TRBV2
clone size: NA
CDR3 protein: ASSERELYGYT